What follows are 2 T cell receptor beta chains derived from one specimen sequenced in a study of T-cell reconstitution after alpha-beta-depleted transplantation in children. TCRbeta library preparation incorporated unique molecular identifiers. MiXCR, applied by TCRdb to the PCR reads, yields one record per CDR3 protein. The sample includes under 300,000 distinct CDR3 sequences, about 8.8% of them seen just once. The sample here was PBMCs from the stem cell graft donor, taken from the stem cell graft. The receptor source for this set is a human donor who donated a stem cell graft to a child with SCID.

This clonotype was detected many times. The chain couples TRBV12-3 or TRBV12-4 to TRBJ2-7, with TRBD1 matching 8 bases. The ends lost 1 base at V and 1 base at J; junction bases unmatched: 9. CDR3 length: 17 residues. The CDR3 region has the DNA TGTGCCAGCAGTTTAGTTTCAGGACAGGGATTATCCTACGAGCAGTACTTC. Protein: CASSLVSGQGLSYEQYF.

At least ten counts were recorded for this clonotype. This chain links TRBV6-5 with TRBJ1-5; 7 bases are shared with TRBD1. V was pared by 6 bases and J by 7 bases, with 9 bases of the junction left unmatched. The CDR3 has 14 amino acids. Germline V gene data show CDR1 as MNHEY and CDR2 as SVGAGI. The CDR3 bases are TGTGCCAGCAGCCTCGACAGGGAGGAGCAGCCCCAGCATTTT. It specifies CASSLDREEQPQHF.